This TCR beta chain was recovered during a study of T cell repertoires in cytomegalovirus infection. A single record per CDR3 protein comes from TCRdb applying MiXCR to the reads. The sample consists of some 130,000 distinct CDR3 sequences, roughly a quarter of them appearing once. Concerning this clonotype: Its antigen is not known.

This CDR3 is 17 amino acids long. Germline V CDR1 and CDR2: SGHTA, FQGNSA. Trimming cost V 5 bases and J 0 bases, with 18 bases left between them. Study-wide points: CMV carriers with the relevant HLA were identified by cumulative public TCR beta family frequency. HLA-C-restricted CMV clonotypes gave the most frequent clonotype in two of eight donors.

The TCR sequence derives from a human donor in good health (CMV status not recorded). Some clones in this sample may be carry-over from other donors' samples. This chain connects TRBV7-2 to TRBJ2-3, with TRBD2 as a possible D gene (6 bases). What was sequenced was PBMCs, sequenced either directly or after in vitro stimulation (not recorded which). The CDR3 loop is CASSPPGAGPSTDTQYF. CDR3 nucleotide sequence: TGTGCCAGCAGCCCCCCCGGAGCGGGTCCTAGCACAGATACGCAGTATTTT.